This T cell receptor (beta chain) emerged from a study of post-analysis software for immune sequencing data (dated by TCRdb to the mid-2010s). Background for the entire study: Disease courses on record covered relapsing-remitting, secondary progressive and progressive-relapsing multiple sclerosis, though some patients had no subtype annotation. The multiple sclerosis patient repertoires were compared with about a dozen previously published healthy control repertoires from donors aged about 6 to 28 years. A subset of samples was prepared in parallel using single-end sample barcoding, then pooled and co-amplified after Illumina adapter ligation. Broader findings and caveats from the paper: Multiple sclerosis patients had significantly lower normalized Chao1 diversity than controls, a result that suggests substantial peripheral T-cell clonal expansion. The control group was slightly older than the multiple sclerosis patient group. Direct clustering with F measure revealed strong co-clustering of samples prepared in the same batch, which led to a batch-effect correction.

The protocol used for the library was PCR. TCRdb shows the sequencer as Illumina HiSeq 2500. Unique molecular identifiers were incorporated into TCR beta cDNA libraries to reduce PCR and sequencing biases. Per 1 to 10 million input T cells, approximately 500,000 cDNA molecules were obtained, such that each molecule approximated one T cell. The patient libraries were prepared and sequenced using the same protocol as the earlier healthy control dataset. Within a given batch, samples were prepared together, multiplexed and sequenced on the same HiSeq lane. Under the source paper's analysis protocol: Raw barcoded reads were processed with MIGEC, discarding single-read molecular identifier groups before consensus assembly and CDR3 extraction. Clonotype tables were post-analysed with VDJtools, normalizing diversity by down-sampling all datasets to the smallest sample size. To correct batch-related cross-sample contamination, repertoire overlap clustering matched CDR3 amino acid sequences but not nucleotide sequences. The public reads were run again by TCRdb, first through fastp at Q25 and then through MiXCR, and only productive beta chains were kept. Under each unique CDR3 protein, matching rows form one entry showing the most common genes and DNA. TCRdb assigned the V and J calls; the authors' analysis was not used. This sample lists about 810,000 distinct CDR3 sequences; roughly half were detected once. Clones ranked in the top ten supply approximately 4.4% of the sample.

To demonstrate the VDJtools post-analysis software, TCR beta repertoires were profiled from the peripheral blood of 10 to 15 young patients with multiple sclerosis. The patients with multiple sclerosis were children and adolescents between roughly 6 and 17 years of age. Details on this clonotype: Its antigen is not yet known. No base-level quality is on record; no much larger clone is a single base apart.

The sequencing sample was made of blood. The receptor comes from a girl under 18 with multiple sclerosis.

The CDR3 in this case is CASSLDGQGVEAFF. Here is the DNA: TGTGCCAGCAGTTTAGATGGACAGGGGGTTGAAGCTTTCTTT. This chain is built from TRBV27 and TRBJ1-1, with 10 bases aligning to TRBD1. As encoded in the germline V gene (reference sequence), CDR1 is MNHEY while CDR2 is SMNVEV. Compared with germline, V lacks 2 bases and J lacks 7 bases; bases without a gene match: 4. The CDR3 starts with the cysteine, ends with the phenylalanine, and has 14 residues. The CDR3 DNA has 42 bases and is translated from base 1.